These 7 T cell receptor beta chains were all obtained from the same sample, sequenced in a study of early T cells in non-severe SARS-CoV-2 infection. TCRdb reprocessed the 5' RACE reads via MiXCR and lists one record per CDR3 protein. The table has under 35,000 distinct CDR3 sequences, about 7% seen once. Sequenced material: whole blood. The receptors were sampled from an adult who was a healthcare worker with PCR-confirmed SARS-CoV-2 infection or an uninfected control (not recorded which).

The CDR3 loop is CASSDSPSTDTQYF. The CDR3 DNA follows: TGTGCCAGCTCGGACAGCCCTAGCACAGATACGCAGTATTTT. The V call is TRBV6-2 or TRBV6-3, the J call TRBJ2-3; D might be TRBD1 (6 bases). V was pared by 8 bases and J by 0 bases, with 12 bases between. The CDR3 is 14 amino acids. The germline gives CDR1 MNHEY, CDR2 SVGEGT.

This clonotype was seen ten or more times. The chain has TRBV30 and TRBJ2-2; D not certain. V lost 6 bases and J lost 8, with 7 bases in between. This CDR3 is 10 amino acids long. Germline V gives CDR1 GTSNPN, CDR2 SVGIG (reference sequence). The CDR3 region is CACTTGELFF. The CDR3, as DNA: TGTGCCTGTACGACGGGGGAGCTGTTTTTT.

This clonotype was observed many times. CDR3 sequence: CASSWTFEGNTEAFF. The DNA of the CDR3 is TGTGCCAGCAGTTGGACCTTCGAGGGGAACACTGAAGCTTTCTTT. The gene calls are TRBV6-2 or TRBV6-3 and TRBJ1-1; D gene uncertain. Germline lookup yields CDR1 MNHEY and CDR2 SVGEGT. The CDR3 sequence is 15 residues long. The V end lost 4 bases, the J end lost 1 base, and 13 bases lay between the germline ends.

In its sample, this clonotype was seen many times. J is TRBJ2-4 and V is TRBV14, with D hard to call. V gave up 2 bases and J gave up 9 bases, with 17 bases separating them. In germline, CDR1 is SGHDN, CDR2 FVKESK. The CDR3 spans 15 residues. CDR3 loop: CASSQLGGIIGIQYF. CDR3 in DNA: TGTGCCAGCAGCCAATTAGGCGGCATTATCGGCATTCAGTACTTC.

This clonotype appeared many times. The gene calls are TRBV27 and TRBJ2-7; D is undetermined. V lost 3 bases and J lost 3, with 9 bases in between. From germline, CDR1 is MNHEY and CDR2 SMNVEV (reference sequence). CDR3 size: 13 residues. The CDR3 nucleotides read TGTGCCAGCAGTTTTTCCGGAGTCTACGAGCAGTACTTC. Its translation is CASSFSGVYEQYF.

This clonotype was recorded many times. This chain joins TRBV10-1 and TRBJ2-7; the match to TRBD2 covers 11 bases. CDR1 is WNHNN and CDR2 is SYGVQD in the germline V gene (reference sequence). This CDR3 is built from 13 residues. Trimming removed 5 bases from V and 5 bases from J; junction bases left unmatched: 2. For the CDR3, the DNA is TGCGCCAGCAGTCCGGGACTAGCGGACGAGCAGTACTTC. It is translated as CASSPGLADEQYF.

This clonotype was counted at least ten times. V and J are TRBV7-6 and TRBJ2-1, with TRBD2 matching 13 bases. V lost 7 bases and J lost 5; bases outside the gene matches: 8. The CDR3 consists of 16 residues. Germline lookup yields CDR1 SGHVS and CDR2 FNYEAQ. The CDR3 DNA is TGTGCCAGCAACGACGGGGGACTAGCGGGGAACAATGAGCAGTTCTTC. Amino acids: CASNDGGLAGNNEQFF.